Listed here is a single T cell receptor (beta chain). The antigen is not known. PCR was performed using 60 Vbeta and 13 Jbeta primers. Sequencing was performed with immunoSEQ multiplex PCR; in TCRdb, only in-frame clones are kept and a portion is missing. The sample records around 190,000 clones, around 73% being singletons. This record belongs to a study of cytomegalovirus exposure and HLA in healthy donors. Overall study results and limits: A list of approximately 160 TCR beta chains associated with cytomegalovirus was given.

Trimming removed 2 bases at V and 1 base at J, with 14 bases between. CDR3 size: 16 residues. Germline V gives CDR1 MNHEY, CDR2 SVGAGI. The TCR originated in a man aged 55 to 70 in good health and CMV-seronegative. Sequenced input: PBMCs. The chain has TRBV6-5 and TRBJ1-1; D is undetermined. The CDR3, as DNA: TGTGCCAGCAGTTACAATCCGCGGGTGGGGAACACTGAAGCTTTCTTT. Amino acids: CASSYNPRVGNTEAFF.